One and the same sample provided the 16 T cell receptor beta chains below, sequenced in a study of regulatory T cells in long-lasting Graves disease. Regarding time point: newly diagnosed GD, antithyroid drugs for less than 3 months. The authors made the TCR library using RNA they extracted from PBMCs. Relying on iRepertoire HTBI primers and Arm-PCR of CDR3 regions, the team built TCR beta libraries. Each CDR3 protein gets one entry after TCRdb re-called the multiplex PCR reads with MiXCR. The sample consists of under 300,000 distinct CDR3 sequences, under 20% of them appearing once. These data also featured in a second study, about T cells in Graves' hyperthyroidism and ophthalmopathy.

Material: peripheral blood mononuclear cells (PBMCs), obtained at new diagnosis, from a patient treated with antithyroid drugs. The receptor source for this set is a woman under 40 with Graves disease.

This clonotype was counted at least ten times. The V gene is TRBV20-1, the J gene TRBJ1-1; 8 positions match TRBD1. CDR1 DFQATT and CDR2 SNEGSKA come from the germline V gene (reference sequence). The CDR3 runs 14 residues. V shed 3 bases, J shed 4 bases, and the junction held 7 bases outside the gene matches. The CDR3 DNA sequence: TGCAGTGCTAGTAGGGACAGGTGGGGCACTGAAGCTTTCTTT. It encodes CSASRDRWGTEAFF.

The rearrangement uses TRBV27 and TRBJ1-2; no definite D call. Germline V CDR1 and CDR2: MNHEY, SMNVEV (reference sequence). The CDR3 length is 13 residues. The V gene lost 2 bases and the J gene lost 0 bases, with 4 bases spanning the gap. In DNA, the CDR3 is TGTGCCAGCAGTTTAGATCCTAACTATGGCTACACCTTC. Protein product: CASSLDPNYGYTF.

Only one count was recorded for this clonotype. The J gene is TRBJ2-3, the V gene TRBV7-3, with 8 bases matching TRBD2. CDR1 SGHTA and CDR2 FQGTGA come from the germline V gene. The CDR3 has 18 residues. The V and J ends lost 4 bases and 5 bases, in that order; junction bases with no gene match: 17. CDR3 residues: CASSSPLSGGAGGDTQYF. Here the CDR3 DNA reads TGTGCCAGCAGCTCCCCCCTCTCGGGGGGGGCGGGGGGAGATACGCAGTATTTT.

This clonotype has ten or more counts. This rearrangement joins TRBV3-1 to TRBJ2-6; no clear D. CDR3 length: 16 residues. Trimming took off 4 bases at V and 2 bases at J, with 12 bases between the two ends. CDR1 and CDR2 from the germline V gene are LGHDT and YNNKEL (reference sequence). CDR3 coding DNA: TGTGCCAGCAGCCCAACTATTGGGACTGGGGCCAACGTCCTGACTTTC. Protein: CASSPTIGTGANVLTF.

The sample holds many counts of this clonotype. In nucleotides, the CDR3 is TGTGCCAGCAGCTTGGTGGACACTGAAGCTTTCTTT. It codes for CASSLVDTEAFF. The chain joins TRBV5-8 to TRBJ1-1; D remains unclear. V was cut by 0 bases and J by 3 bases, with 3 bases left in between. CDR1 is SGHTS and CDR2 is YDEGEE in the germline V gene. The CDR3 consists of 12 residues. Complete variable domain (other parts from reference TRBV5-8 and TRBJ1-1): EAGVTQSPTHLIKTRGQQATLRCSPISGHTSVYWYQQALGLGLQFLLWYDEGEERNRGNFPPRFSGRQFPNYSSELNVNALELEDSALYLCASSLVDTEAFFGQGTRLTVV.

This clonotype appeared many times. The chain employs TRBV6-1 and TRBJ2-5; 9 nucleotides align to TRBD1. Germline loops: CDR1 MNHNS, CDR2 SASEGT. V was pared by 0 bases and J by 4 bases, with 3 bases of the junction left unmatched. CDR3 size: 15 residues. CDR3 region: CASSEAWGQGETQYF. The CDR3 region has the DNA TGTGCCAGCAGTGAAGCTTGGGGACAGGGAGAGACCCAGTACTTC.

This clonotype was seen many times. This chain uses TRBV9 with TRBJ1-4, with D tentatively TRBD1 (5 bases). Trimming pared 4 bases from V and 0 bases from J, leaving 10 bases between. Germline V gives CDR1 SGDLS, CDR2 YYNGEE. CDR3 length: 15 residues. The CDR3 sequence is CASSPDISTNEKLFF. The CDR3 DNA is TGTGCCAGCAGCCCGGACATTTCAACTAATGAAAAACTGTTTTTT.

This clonotype was counted between two and nine times. V is TRBV20-1 and J is TRBJ2-4, with TRBD1 matching over 8 bases. J gave up 4 bases and V 0 bases, and 11 bases lay outside the gene matches. This CDR3 has 17 residues. The V gene's germline CDR1 is DFQATT and CDR2 SNEGSKA (reference sequence). This CDR3 is CSARDLQSGQVKNIQYF. The CDR3 DNA reads TGCAGTGCTAGAGATCTACAGTCGGGACAGGTTAAAAACATTCAGTACTTC.

This clonotype was seen many times. The chain recombines TRBV6-2 or TRBV6-3 with TRBJ2-3, with 8 bases matching TRBD1. This CDR3 comprises 15 residues. Per germline, CDR1 MNHEY and CDR2 SVGEGT. The J segment lost 2 bases and the V segment lost 5 bases, leaving 6 bases of the junction unmatched. The CDR3 sequence is CASSGDRSVTDTQYF. CDR3 nucleotide sequence: TGTGCCAGCAGTGGGGACAGGAGCGTCACAGATACGCAGTATTTT.

This clonotype was counted a few times. In nucleotides, the CDR3 is TGTGCCAGCAGCTCCGACAGGCTTAATTCACCCCTCCACTTT. Amino acid sequence: CASSSDRLNSPLHF. The chain combines TRBV6-1 with TRBJ1-6; maybe TRBD1 (6 bases). Germline CDR1 reads MNHNS; CDR2 reads SASEGT. This CDR3 comprises 14 residues. With 6 bases removed from V and 6 bases from J, the gap between germline ends came to 12 bases.

This clonotype was picked up many times. CDR3 protein: CASSVDGTGDYGYTF. The DNA for the CDR3 is TGTGCCAGCAGCGTAGATGGGACAGGGGACTATGGCTACACCTTC. The V call is TRBV9, the J call TRBJ1-2, with 10 bases that match TRBD1. The CDR3 covers 15 residues. With 0 bases clipped from V and 3 bases from J, the junction kept 2 bases outside the gene matches. Germline CDR1 is SGDLS and CDR2 is YYNGEE.

As to this clonotype: This likely stems from a read error, as it lies one base from a far larger clone. The gene calls are TRBV13 and TRBJ2-5; 9 bases line up with TRBD1. The CDR3 is 16 amino acids. Germline V gene sequence: CDR1 PRHDT, CDR2 FYEKMQ (reference sequence). As DNA, the CDR3 is TGTGCCGGCAGCAGCCGGGACAGGGAATCCCAAGAGACCCAGTACTTC. Translated: CAGSSRDRESQETQYF.

This clonotype was seen repeatedly, ten times or more. V is TRBV7-2 and J is TRBJ1-3; 8 positions match TRBD1. CDR1 SGHTA and CDR2 FQGNSA come from the germline V gene. The CDR3 sequence is 15 residues long. V trimming: 7 bases; J trimming: 0 bases; junction bases outside the gene matches: 5. DNA for the CDR3: TGTGCCAGCACCAAAACAGGGGGCTCTGGAAACACCATATATTTT. It translates to CASTKTGGSGNTIYF.

The chain uses TRBV18 and TRBJ1-4; D might be TRBD1 (6 bases). Germline values: CDR1 KGHSH, CDR2 LQKENI. This CDR3 has 16 amino acids. V was clipped by 3 bases and J by 0 bases, with 11 bases between them. The CDR3 is CASSPTRGATNEKLFF. Written as DNA, the CDR3 is TGTGCCAGCTCACCTACAAGGGGGGCAACTAATGAAAAACTGTTTTTT.

A remark on this clonotype: A much larger clonotype is one base distant, so this may be a read error. The chain employs TRBV19 and TRBJ1-1, with D perhaps matching TRBD1 (6 bases). Trimming removed 6 bases at V and 9 bases at J, with 26 bases between. CDR1 and CDR2 from the germline V gene are LNHDA and SQIVND (reference sequence). This CDR3 is 16 amino acids long. Here the CDR3 reads CASSSLVTSRGGKAFF. In DNA form, the CDR3 reads TGTGCCAGTAGCTCCTTGGTGACGAGCAGGGGTGGTAAAGCTTTCTTT.

On this clonotype: Being one base from a much bigger clone, this may be a read error. In this CDR3 the conserved last residue, phenylalanine or tryptophan, is missing, so a read error is likely. V is TRBV9 and J is TRBJ1-5; no clear D. CDR1 SGDLS and CDR2 YYNGEE come from the germline V gene. V was pared by 3 bases and J by 5 bases, with 12 bases between. CDR3 size: 14 residues. Written as DNA, the CDR3 is TGTGCCAGCAGCGCAACAGATGGTTATCAGCCCCAGCATTCT. The encoded protein is CASSATDGYQPQHS.